The rows below give T cell receptor beta chains drawn from one sample of a study of blood T cells in healthy people across ages. MiXCR, applied by TCRdb to the 5' RACE reads, yields one record per CDR3 protein. The table has 1.5 million to 2 million distinct CDR3 sequences, less than 50% seen once. Source material: blood. The receptors here all came from a woman aged 40 to 49 in good health. The CDR3 runs from the conserved cysteine through the conserved F or W. D genes are given only for firm matches. Some rows mark clone size as missing; the rest say once, few, many or name a class of expanded clone.

v_call: TRBV12-3/TRBV12-4; j_call: TRBJ2-3; clone_size: .; d_call: .; cdr3_nt: TGTGCCAGCAGTTTCAAGGGGAGCGCTAGCACAGATACGCAGTATTTT; cdr3_aa: CASSFKGSASTDTQYF
v_call: TRBV7-2; j_call: TRBJ2-3; clone_size: .; d_call: .; cdr3_nt: TGTGCCAGCAGCTTAACCCCGGGTACAGATACGCAGTATTTT; cdr3_aa: CASSLTPGTDTQYF
v_call: TRBV14; j_call: TRBJ2-5; clone_size: .; d_call: TRBD2; cdr3_nt: TGTGCCAGCAGCTACAGACTAGCGGGGGCCCCGCGCGTCGGGACCCAGTACTTC; cdr3_aa: CASSYRLAGAPRVGTQYF
v_call: TRBV6-2/TRBV6-3; j_call: TRBJ1-6; clone_size: .; d_call: .; cdr3_nt: TGTGCCAGCAGAGTCTCGGGGGATTCACCCCTCCACTTT; cdr3_aa: CASRVSGDSPLHF
v_call: TRBV4-1; j_call: TRBJ2-3; clone_size: .; d_call: .; cdr3_nt: TGCGCCAGCAGCCAAGAGAACCAACTTTCCAGCACAGATACGCAGTATTTT; cdr3_aa: CASSQENQLSSTDTQYF
v_call: TRBV4-3; j_call: TRBJ2-3; clone_size: .; d_call: .; cdr3_nt: TGCGCCAGCAGCCATATGAGAAGTCTTGATACGCAGTATTTT; cdr3_aa: CASSHMRSLDTQYF
v_call: TRBV29-1; j_call: TRBJ2-2; clone_size: .; d_call: .; cdr3_nt: TGCAGCGTTGACCAGGAGAACACCGGGGAGCTGTTTTTT; cdr3_aa: CSVDQENTGELFF
v_call: TRBV4-2; j_call: TRBJ2-7; clone_size: few; d_call: TRBD2; cdr3_nt: TGTGCCAGCAGCCAAGGCGGGGGGGCTTCCTACGAGCAGTACTTC; cdr3_aa: CASSQGGGASYEQYF
v_call: TRBV12-3/TRBV12-4; j_call: TRBJ2-1; clone_size: .; d_call: TRBD1; cdr3_nt: TGTGCCAGCAGTCGACAGGGGGTGGACAATGAGCAGTTCTTC; cdr3_aa: CASSRQGVDNEQFF
v_call: TRBV9; j_call: TRBJ1-2; clone_size: .; d_call: TRBD1; cdr3_nt: TGTGCCAGCAGCCCGAGGCCGACCGACAGGGGAGGGGGCTACACCTTC; cdr3_aa: CASSPRPTDRGGGYTF
v_call: TRBV6-2/TRBV6-3; j_call: TRBJ2-5; clone_size: .; d_call: .; cdr3_nt: TGTGCCAGCAAAGGGCGGGGGCCCGGAGAGACCCAGTACTTC; cdr3_aa: CASKGRGPGETQYF
v_call: TRBV2; j_call: TRBJ2-3; clone_size: once; d_call: .; cdr3_nt: TGTGCCAGCAACATTAGGGCATCAGGCACAGATACGCAGTATTTT; cdr3_aa: CASNIRASGTDTQYF
v_call: TRBV15; j_call: TRBJ2-3; clone_size: few; d_call: .; cdr3_nt: TGTGCCACCAGCAGAGATATGGGGACAGATACGCAGTATTTT; cdr3_aa: CATSRDMGTDTQYF
v_call: TRBV20-1; j_call: TRBJ2-7; clone_size: few; d_call: .; cdr3_nt: TGCAGTGCTAGAGTTGACGGCAGGGGACACGAGCAGTACTTC; cdr3_aa: CSARVDGRGHEQYF
v_call: TRBV6-5; j_call: TRBJ2-5; clone_size: few; d_call: TRBD2; cdr3_nt: TGTGCCAGCAGTGCCACTAGCGTCCCAGGGACCCAGTACTTC; cdr3_aa: CASSATSVPGTQYF
v_call: TRBV27; j_call: TRBJ2-5; clone_size: .; d_call: .; cdr3_nt: TGTGCCAGCAGTTTCGGCAGGGGCCGCATTGGGGAAACCCAGTACTTC; cdr3_aa: CASSFGRGRIGETQYF
v_call: TRBV4-3; j_call: TRBJ1-2; clone_size: few; d_call: .; cdr3_nt: TGCGCCAGCGGGGGGGAGTTGGGGCAGGGGAATAATGGCTACACCTTC; cdr3_aa: CASGGELGQGNNGYTF
v_call: TRBV20-1; j_call: TRBJ2-3; clone_size: .; d_call: TRBD2; cdr3_nt: TGCAGTGCTAGACGGGGACTAGCGATCTTAGGCACAGATACGCAGTATTTT; cdr3_aa: CSARRGLAILGTDTQYF
v_call: TRBV24-1; j_call: TRBJ2-1; clone_size: .; d_call: TRBD2; cdr3_nt: TGTGCCACCAGTGACTATACCACACTAGCGGGGAGCTACAATGAGCAGTTCTTC; cdr3_aa: CATSDYTTLAGSYNEQFF
v_call: TRBV29-1; j_call: TRBJ1-2; clone_size: .; d_call: .; cdr3_nt: TGCAGCGTTGACTGGCTCCGAGAGGGGCTCTATGGCTACACCTTC; cdr3_aa: CSVDWLREGLYGYTF
v_call: TRBV10-2; j_call: TRBJ1-2; clone_size: .; d_call: .; cdr3_nt: TGCGCCAGCAGGACACATGGGAACTATGGCTACACCTTC; cdr3_aa: CASRTHGNYGYTF
v_call: TRBV29-1; j_call: TRBJ2-3; clone_size: .; d_call: .; cdr3_nt: TGCAGCGGCCAAACTTCAGGGGTCTACGCAGATACGCAGTATTTT; cdr3_aa: CSGQTSGVYADTQYF
v_call: TRBV20-1; j_call: TRBJ1-4; clone_size: once; d_call: TRBD1; cdr3_nt: TGCAGTGCTAGAGGCGCTACAGGGGGTTTTCGGGAAAAACTGTTTTTT; cdr3_aa: CSARGATGGFREKLFF
v_call: TRBV4-3; j_call: TRBJ1-2; clone_size: .; d_call: .; cdr3_nt: TGCGCCAGCAGCCAAGATGGGGGGGCGTGGAGCCGCTATGGCTACACCTTC; cdr3_aa: CASSQDGGAWSRYGYTF
v_call: TRBV4-3; j_call: TRBJ2-1; clone_size: .; d_call: .; cdr3_nt: TGCGCCAGCAGCAGTCGTAGCGCGAATGAGCAGTTCTTC; cdr3_aa: CASSSRSANEQFF
v_call: TRBV6-5; j_call: TRBJ1-5; clone_size: .; d_call: TRBD1; cdr3_nt: TGTGCCAGCAGTACAGGGGGGCGCAATCAGCCCCAGCATTTT; cdr3_aa: CASSTGGRNQPQHF
v_call: TRBV6-6; j_call: TRBJ2-7; clone_size: few; d_call: TRBD2; cdr3_nt: TGTGCCAGCAGTGGGGGAGGACTAGCGGGGGCCTACGAGCAGTACTTC; cdr3_aa: CASSGGGLAGAYEQYF
v_call: TRBV4-2; j_call: TRBJ1-2; clone_size: .; d_call: .; cdr3_nt: TGTGCCAGCAGCCAATACCTGCAGGAGCTGAACTATGGCTACACCTTC; cdr3_aa: CASSQYLQELNYGYTF
v_call: TRBV25-1; j_call: TRBJ1-2; clone_size: few; d_call: .; cdr3_nt: TGTGCCAGCAAACAACAGGGAGCTGAGGGCTACACCTTC; cdr3_aa: CASKQQGAEGYTF
v_call: TRBV6-1; j_call: TRBJ2-1; clone_size: .; d_call: TRBD1; cdr3_nt: TGTGCCAGCAGCTTCCCTTTACAGGGGGCGATCTACAATGAGCAGTTCTTC; cdr3_aa: CASSFPLQGAIYNEQFF
v_call: TRBV5-6; j_call: TRBJ2-7; clone_size: few; d_call: .; cdr3_nt: TGTGCCAGCAGCCCGACAGGGAGGATAAGCTACGAGCAGTACTTC; cdr3_aa: CASSPTGRISYEQYF
v_call: TRBV7-2; j_call: TRBJ1-1; clone_size: few; d_call: TRBD1; cdr3_nt: TGTGCCAGCAGCTCTACAGGGGCGGGCACTGAAGCTTTCTTT; cdr3_aa: CASSSTGAGTEAFF
v_call: TRBV6-2/TRBV6-3; j_call: TRBJ2-1; clone_size: .; d_call: .; cdr3_nt: TGTGCCAGCAGTTCCTCGACCGGCAGGAATGAGCAGTTCTTC; cdr3_aa: CASSSSTGRNEQFF